A selection of T cell receptor beta chains follows, all from one sample in a study of CD8 T cells in ankylosing spondylitis. TCRdb re-called the 5' RACE reads through MiXCR, storing one row per CDR3 protein. The table shows fewer than 200,000 distinct CDR3 sequences, with about 20% occurring only once. The sequenced sample was blood, either unsorted or a sorted T cell fraction (not recorded which). The receptor source for this set is a male donor aged 10-35 years with ankylosing spondylitis or in good health (not recorded which). Each CDR3 is given with its conserved first and last residue. The listing skips clone size in some rows; elsewhere it reads once, few, many or a size class.

abundance	v_gene	CDR3aa
many	TRBV27	CASSTTVASDAGELFF
NA	TRBV4-2	CASSQGPGLAAETQYF
many	TRBV5-1	CASSVGTVLSGANVLTF
many	TRBV5-1	CASSSEDGSAYNEQFF
many	TRBV12-3/TRBV12-4	CASSFRRAKAFF
many	TRBV27	CASSITGNYEQYF
many	TRBV12-3/TRBV12-4	CASSFRGGGNEQFF
many	TRBV15	CATSSGLAGAQETQYF
many	TRBV5-1	CASSLASSLAGGRQTQYF
many	TRBV14	CASSGRTVLNEKLFF
NA	TRBV5-5	CASSLIPGDTEAFF
many	TRBV30	CAWKVGLAGVYEQYF
many	TRBV2	CASSEAGLGGSPLHF
many	TRBV7-3	CASTDRWDTQYF
many	TRBV25-1	CASSEAGTTTEAFF
NA	TRBV15	CATSRILAGGYEQYF
many	TRBV2	CASSDRAYNEQFF
many	TRBV29-1	CSVQGGTEAFF
NA	TRBV20-1	CSVGTSGRGTDTQYF
NA	TRBV20-1	CSGVQETQYF
many	TRBV12-3/TRBV12-4	CASSFEVKTQYF
many	TRBV6-6	CASGGPVGEQFF
many	TRBV6-6	CASSYDGAHYEQYF
many	TRBV20-1	CSASPRARGRLDGYTF
few	TRBV6-5	CASSYSKETQYF
many	TRBV9	CASSVDLQGAMNTEAFF
few	TRBV28	CASSLLGLAGGGDYNEQFF
many	TRBV11-2	CASSLASSYNEQFF
many	TRBV15	CATSRDRKNEQFF
many	TRBV5-1	CASSLRAEPYNEQFF
many	TRBV5-1	CASSFSGSDAEQFF
many	TRBV19	CASSIGGGLYNEQFF
few	TRBV5-1	CASSQDSGSRSEQFF
many	TRBV29-1	CSVGIRDTGELFF
many	TRBV7-2	CASSPPGQAYEQYF
many	TRBV6-6	CASSYQGTSYNEQFF
NA	TRBV7-9	CASSGGLAGVYNEQFF
NA	TRBV11-3	CASSFPLETQYF
many	TRBV12-3/TRBV12-4	CASSLGRDRGYTF
once	TRBV24-1	CATSDRTSFETQYF
many	TRBV6-5	CASRAPPGLAGGLTDTQYF
many	TRBV7-9	CASISSYNEQFF
NA	TRBV29-1	CSTSQGSSNYEQYF
many	TRBV20-1	CSARSGNTEAFF